This T cell receptor (beta chain) was obtained from a study of T-cell reconstitution after alpha-beta-depleted transplantation in children. Notes on the study in general: There were reportedly several hundred expanded graft clones from which alpha-beta T cells came about two months after transplant.

This clonotype has at least ten counts. Antigen unknown. The authors prepared the TCRbeta library with unique molecular identifiers. Each CDR3 protein gets one entry after TCRdb re-called the PCR reads with MiXCR. Of 600,000 to 700,000 distinct CDR3 sequences listed, around 13% are singletons. This CDR3 region has 13 residues. V lost 4 bases and J lost 5, with 9 bases in between. Germline CDR1 is ENHRY and CDR2 is SYGVKD. The V call is TRBV10-3, the J call TRBJ1-5; possibly TRBD1 for D (5 bases). The source was PBMCs, collected before TCRalphabeta/CD19-depleted stem cell transplant. This sequence was found in a girl aged 2-10 years with congenital amegakaryocytic thrombocytopenia, due to receive a stem cell transplant. CDR3 nucleotides: TGTGCCATCAGTGTCCGGGGGGATCAGCCCCAGCATTTT. It is translated as CAISVRGDQPQHF.